The clone carrying this TCR beta chain was observed a few times. The CDR3 contains 18 residues. The ends were cut back, 6 bases at V and 6 bases at J, with 24 bases in the middle. From germline, CDR1 is MNHEY and CDR2 SVGEGT. This sample stems from a study of T-cell reconstitution after alpha-beta-depleted transplantation in children. TCRbeta library construction was performed incorporating unique molecular identifiers. TCRdb reprocessed the PCR reads via MiXCR and lists one record per CDR3 protein. The data show about 360,000 distinct CDR3 sequences, less than 15% seen once. V usage is TRBV6-2 or TRBV6-3 and J usage is TRBJ2-6; D is undetermined. Specimen: PBMCs, collected from the stem cell graft. The sequence was collected from a human donor who donated a stem cell graft to a child with Fanconi anemia. The DNA for the CDR3 is TGTGCCAGCAGCCATGGGTCCTCGGGCGTCTCTATGGCCAACGTCCTGACTTTC. It yields the protein CASSHGSSGVSMANVLTF.